This T cell receptor (beta chain) emerged from a study of shared clonotypes between healthy human individuals. The germline V gene encodes CDR1 SGHRS and CDR2 YFSETQ. The CDR3 extends over 13 amino acids. V was trimmed by 5 bases and J by 0 bases, leaving 9 bases between them. Clones were read by immunoSEQ multiplex PCR, and TCRdb kept only the in-frame ones, dropping some. The sample includes some 2,400,000 clones, approximately 96% seen only once; the top ten take more than 0.1%. This clone was detected only once. Input material: naive CD4+ T cells sorted from blood. Subset reported: CD45RA+ positively selected. The receptor's source is a man aged 18 to 35 in good health. The chain recombines TRBV5-1 with TRBJ2-7; unclear D gene. The CDR3 sequence is CASRETSSYEQYF. The CDR3 DNA reads TGCGCCAGCAGAGAGACATCCTCCTACGAGCAGTACTTC.